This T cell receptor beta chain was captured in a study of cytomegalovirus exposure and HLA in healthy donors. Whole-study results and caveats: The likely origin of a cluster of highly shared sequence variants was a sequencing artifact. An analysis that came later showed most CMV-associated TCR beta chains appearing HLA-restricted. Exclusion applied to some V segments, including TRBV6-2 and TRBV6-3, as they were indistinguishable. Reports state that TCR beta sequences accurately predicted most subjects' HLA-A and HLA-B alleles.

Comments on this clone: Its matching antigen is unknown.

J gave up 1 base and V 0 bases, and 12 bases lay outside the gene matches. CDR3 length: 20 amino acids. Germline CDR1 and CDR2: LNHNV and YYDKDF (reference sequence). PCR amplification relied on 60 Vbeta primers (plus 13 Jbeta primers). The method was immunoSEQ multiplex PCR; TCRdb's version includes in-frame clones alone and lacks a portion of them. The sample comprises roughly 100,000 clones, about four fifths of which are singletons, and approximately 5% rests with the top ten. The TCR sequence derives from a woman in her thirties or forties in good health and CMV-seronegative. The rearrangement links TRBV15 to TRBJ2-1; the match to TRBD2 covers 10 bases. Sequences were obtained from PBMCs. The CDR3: CATSRESLAGASRSYNEQFF. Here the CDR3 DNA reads TGTGCCACCAGCAGAGAATCCCTAGCGGGGGCCAGCCGGTCCTACAATGAGCAGTTCTTC.